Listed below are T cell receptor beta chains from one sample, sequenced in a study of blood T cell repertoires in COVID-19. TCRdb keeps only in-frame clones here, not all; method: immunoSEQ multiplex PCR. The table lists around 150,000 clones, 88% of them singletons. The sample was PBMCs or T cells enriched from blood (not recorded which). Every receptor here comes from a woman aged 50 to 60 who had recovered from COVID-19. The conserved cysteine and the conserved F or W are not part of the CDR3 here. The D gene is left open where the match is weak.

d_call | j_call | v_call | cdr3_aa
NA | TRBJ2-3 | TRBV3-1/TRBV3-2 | ASSHTSRTDTQY
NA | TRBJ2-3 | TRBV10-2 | ASSDQRTTDTQY
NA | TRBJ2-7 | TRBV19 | ASRPGGTDYYEQY
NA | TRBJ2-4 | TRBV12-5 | ASGLVMGAGGLQY
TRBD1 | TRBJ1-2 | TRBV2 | ASSEATGTGDGYT
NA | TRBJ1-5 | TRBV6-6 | ASRDGGNQPQH
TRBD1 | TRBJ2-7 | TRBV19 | ASSIGQGLDEQY
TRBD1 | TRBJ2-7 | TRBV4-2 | ASSPSLGQGGYEQY
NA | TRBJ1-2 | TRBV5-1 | ASSLGLQSHGYT
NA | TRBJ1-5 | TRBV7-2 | ASSPRGGSQPQH
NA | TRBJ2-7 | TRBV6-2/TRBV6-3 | ASSYSRLSSYEQY
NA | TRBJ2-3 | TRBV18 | ASSPGHTDTQY
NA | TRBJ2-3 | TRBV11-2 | ASSSYTDTQY
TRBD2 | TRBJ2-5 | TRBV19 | ASSILAGGLETQY
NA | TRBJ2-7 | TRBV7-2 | ASSLGGNSYEQY
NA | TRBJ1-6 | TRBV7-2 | ASGGAANNSPLH
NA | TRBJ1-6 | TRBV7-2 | ASSPQGFNSPLH
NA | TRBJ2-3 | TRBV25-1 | ASTLLDTQY
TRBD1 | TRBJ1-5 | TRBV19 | ASSAGQGALKKSNQPQH
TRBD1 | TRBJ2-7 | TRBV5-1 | ASSWIRDRGDEQY
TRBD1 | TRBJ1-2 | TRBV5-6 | ASSLYGDSYGYT
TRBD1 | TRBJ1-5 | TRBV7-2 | ASSPGTGGYNGNQPQH
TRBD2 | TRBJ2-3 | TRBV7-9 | ASSLAAGSGGLSDTQY
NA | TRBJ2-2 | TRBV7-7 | ASSLGTTNTGELF
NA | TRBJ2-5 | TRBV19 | ASSIGRVAGETQY
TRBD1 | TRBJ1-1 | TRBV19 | ASSIRDRGTEAF
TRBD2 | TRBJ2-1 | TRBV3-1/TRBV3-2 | ASSLRAGDDEQF
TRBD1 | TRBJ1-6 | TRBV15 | ATSRDRQGSPLH
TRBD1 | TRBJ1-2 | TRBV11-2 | ASSSPGTENLSNYGYT
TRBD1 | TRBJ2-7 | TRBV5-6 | ASNGQGALSSYEQY
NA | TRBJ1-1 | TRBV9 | ASRPVGGNEAF
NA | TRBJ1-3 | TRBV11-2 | ASSLGLHSGNTIY
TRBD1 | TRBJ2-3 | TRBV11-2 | ASSLLWTGGRDTQY
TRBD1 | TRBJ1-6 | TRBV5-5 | ASSWDRESSPLH
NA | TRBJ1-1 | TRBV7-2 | ASSPRVGNTEAF
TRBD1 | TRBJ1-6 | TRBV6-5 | ASSDRGLSPLH